This T cell receptor beta chain comes out of a study of chemoradiotherapy in HPV16-positive cancers. This clone showed up just a few times. Measured with immunoSEQ multiplex PCR; TCRdb has only the in-frame clones, and not every one. The sample has 5,400 or so clones; more than 65% are singletons. CDR3 length equals 16 residues. Germline V lookup: CDR1 SGHRS, CDR2 YFSETQ. The germline V and J ends were trimmed by 0 bases and 0 bases, with 10 bases remaining between them. The sample in question was tumor tissue, obtained from a patient who underwent chemoradiotherapy. This TCR was sampled from a human donor with HPV-associated anogenital cancer. The V gene is TRBV5-1, the J gene TRBJ1-3; no firm D call. The CDR3 DNA reads TGCGCCAGCAGCTTGGATGGCAGCCACTCTGGAAACACCATATATTTT. Its translation is CASSLDGSHSGNTIYF.